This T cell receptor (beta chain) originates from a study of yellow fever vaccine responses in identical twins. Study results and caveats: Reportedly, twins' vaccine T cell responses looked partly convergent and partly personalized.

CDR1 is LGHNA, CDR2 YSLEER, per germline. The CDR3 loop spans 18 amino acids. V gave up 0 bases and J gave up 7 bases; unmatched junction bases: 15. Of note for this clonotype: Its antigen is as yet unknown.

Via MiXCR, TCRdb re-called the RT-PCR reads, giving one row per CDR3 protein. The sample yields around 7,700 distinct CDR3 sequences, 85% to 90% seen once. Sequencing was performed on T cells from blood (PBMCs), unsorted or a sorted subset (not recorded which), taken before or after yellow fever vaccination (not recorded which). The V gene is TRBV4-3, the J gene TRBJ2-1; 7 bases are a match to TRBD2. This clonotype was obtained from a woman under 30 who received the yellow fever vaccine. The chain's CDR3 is CASSQEAPPAGLGNEQFF. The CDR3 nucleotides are TGCGCCAGCAGCCAAGAGGCCCCCCCAGCGGGGCTTGGGAATGAGCAGTTCTTC.